This T cell receptor (beta chain) was identified during a study of blood T cell repertoires in COVID-19. For the study at large: Samples taken during acute and convalescent COVID-19 were collected in the United States, Italy and Spain.

Generated by immunoSEQ multiplex PCR, the TCRdb table keeps only in-frame clones and is missing some. The sample has 150,000 to 190,000 clones; about 88% are singletons. It was during active infection that Seattle patients were enrolled and then longitudinally followed. CDR1 and CDR2 (germline): SGHVS, FNYEAQ. This CDR3 is built from 17 residues. Trimming cost V 0 bases and J 2 bases, with 14 bases left between them. The specimen sequenced was peripheral blood. The chain carries TRBV7-6 and TRBJ1-3, with D hard to call. The clonotype comes from a woman aged 60-75 years with COVID-19, enrolled during active disease. The CDR3 here is CASSLAISRSPGNTIYF. The CDR3 DNA sequence: TGTGCCAGCAGCTTAGCAATCAGTCGGAGTCCTGGAAACACCATATATTTT.